One T cell receptor (beta chain) is described in this entry. Its target is not known. The PCR made use of 60 Vbeta and 13 Jbeta primers. Assay: immunoSEQ multiplex PCR; the TCRdb copy retains only in-frame clones and omits some. The sample holds some 160,000 clones, approximately 80% seen once. The sample comes from a study of cytomegalovirus exposure and HLA in healthy donors. Study-wide results and caveats: Later analysis placed DRB1 highest and HLA-C lowest in TCR association rates, which differed by HLA locus. Cytomegalovirus-associated status was assigned to approximately 160 TCR beta chains.

Per the germline V gene, CDR1 is SQVTM and CDR2 is ANQGSEA. CDR3 length: 12 amino acids. The V segment lost 6 bases and the J segment 5 bases; nucleotides outside the gene matches: 2. This rearrangement joins TRBV29-1 to TRBJ1-5; TRBD1 aligns across 9 bases. The sequence was collected from a woman in her 50s in good health and CMV-seronegative. The sequenced material came from PBMCs. The CDR3 loop reads CSVRQGDQPQHF. The DNA for the CDR3 is TGCAGCGTGAGACAGGGGGATCAGCCCCAGCATTTT.